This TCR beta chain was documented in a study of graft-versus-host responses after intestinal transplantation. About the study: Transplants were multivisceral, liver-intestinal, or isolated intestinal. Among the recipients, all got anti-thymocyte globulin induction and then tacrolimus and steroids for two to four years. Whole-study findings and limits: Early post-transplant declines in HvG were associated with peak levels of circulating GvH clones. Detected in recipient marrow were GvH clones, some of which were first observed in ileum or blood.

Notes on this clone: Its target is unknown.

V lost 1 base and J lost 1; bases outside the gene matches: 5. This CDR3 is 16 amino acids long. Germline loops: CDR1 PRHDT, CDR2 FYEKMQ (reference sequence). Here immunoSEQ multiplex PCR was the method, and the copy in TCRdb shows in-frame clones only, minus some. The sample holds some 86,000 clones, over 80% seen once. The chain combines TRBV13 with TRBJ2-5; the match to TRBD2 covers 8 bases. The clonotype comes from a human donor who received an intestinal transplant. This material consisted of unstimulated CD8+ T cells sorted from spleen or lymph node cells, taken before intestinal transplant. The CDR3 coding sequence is TGTGCCAGCAGCTTAGAACGGGAGGGAAGCCAAGAGACCCAGTACTTC. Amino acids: CASSLEREGSQETQYF.